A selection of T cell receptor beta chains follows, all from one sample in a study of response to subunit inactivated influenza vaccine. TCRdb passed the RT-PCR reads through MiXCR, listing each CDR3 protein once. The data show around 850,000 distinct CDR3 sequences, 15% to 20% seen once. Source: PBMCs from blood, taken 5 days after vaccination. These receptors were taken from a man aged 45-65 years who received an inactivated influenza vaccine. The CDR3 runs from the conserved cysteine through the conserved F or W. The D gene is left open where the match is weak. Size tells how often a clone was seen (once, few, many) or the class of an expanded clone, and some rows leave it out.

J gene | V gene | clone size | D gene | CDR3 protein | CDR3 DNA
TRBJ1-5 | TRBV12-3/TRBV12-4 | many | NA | CASSYEGNQPQHF | TGTGCCAGCAGTTACGAGGGAAATCAGCCCCAGCATTTT
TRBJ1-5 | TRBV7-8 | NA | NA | CASSLAFYYAEDQPQHF | TGTGCCAGCAGCTTAGCGTTCTACTACGCAGAAGATCAGCCCCAGCATTTT
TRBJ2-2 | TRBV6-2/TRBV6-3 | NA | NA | CASSYSRLATGELFF | TGTGCCAGCAGTTACTCCCGGCTAGCGACCGGGGAGCTGTTTTTT
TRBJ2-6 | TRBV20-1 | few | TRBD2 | CSAKGLAGGAGANVLTF | TGCAGTGCCAAAGGACTAGCGGGAGGCGCTGGGGCCAACGTCCTGACTTTC
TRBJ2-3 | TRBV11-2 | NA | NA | CASSQIGWATGHTQYF | TGTGCCAGCAGCCAAATAGGCTGGGCCACAGGCCATACGCAGTATTTT
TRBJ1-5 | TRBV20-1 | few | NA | CSAKVGGSNQPQHF | TGCAGTGCTAAGGTCGGGGGTAGCAATCAGCCCCAGCATTTT
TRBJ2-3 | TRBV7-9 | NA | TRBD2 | CASSLAQRGGSDTQYF | TGTGCCAGCAGCTTAGCCCAGCGGGGAGGGTCAGATACGCAGTATTTT
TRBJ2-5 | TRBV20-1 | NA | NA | CSARDLHKSPQYF | TGCAGTGCTAGAGATTTACACAAGAGTCCCCAGTACTTC
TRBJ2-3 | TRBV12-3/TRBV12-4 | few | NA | CASSYDSDTQYF | TGTGCCAGCAGTTACGACTCCGATACGCAGTATTTT
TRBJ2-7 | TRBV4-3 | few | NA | CASSQDGRGRYEQYF | TGCGCCAGCAGCCAAGACGGCCGGGGGAGGTACGAGCAGTACTTC
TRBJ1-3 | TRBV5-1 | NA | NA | CASSLDRPSSGNTIYF | TGCGCCAGCAGCTTGGACAGGCCCTCCTCTGGAAACACCATATATTTT
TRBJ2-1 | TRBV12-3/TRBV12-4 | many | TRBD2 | CASSFRVAGGGEQFF | TGTGCCAGCAGTTTTAGAGTAGCGGGGGGCGGAGAGCAGTTCTTC
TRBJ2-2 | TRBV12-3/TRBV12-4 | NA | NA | CASSLEVSNTGELFF | TGTGCCAGCAGTTTAGAGGTATCGAACACCGGGGAGCTGTTTTTT
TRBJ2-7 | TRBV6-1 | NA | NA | CASDHGKTYEQYF | TGTGCCAGCGATCATGGGAAGACCTACGAGCAGTACTTC
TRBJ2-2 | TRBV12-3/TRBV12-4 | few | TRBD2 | CASSFLAGPNTGELFF | TGTGCCAGCAGTTTTTTAGCGGGACCTAACACCGGGGAGCTGTTTTTT
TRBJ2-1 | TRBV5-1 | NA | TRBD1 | CASSLGQGVPGDEQFF | TGCGCCAGCAGCTTGGGCCAGGGGGTTCCTGGGGATGAGCAGTTCTTC
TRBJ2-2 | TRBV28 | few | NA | CASSSYPRSPNTGELFF | TGTGCCAGCAGTTCCTATCCCCGATCTCCGAACACCGGGGAGCTGTTTTTT
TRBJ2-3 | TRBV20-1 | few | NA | CSARRGAGTDTQYF | TGCAGTGCTCGGAGGGGGGCAGGGACAGATACGCAGTATTTT
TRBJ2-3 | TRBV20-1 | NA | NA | CSARDHIDHTDTQYF | TGCAGTGCTAGAGATCATATAGACCACACAGATACGCAGTATTTT
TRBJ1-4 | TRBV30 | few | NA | CAWSWAATNEKLFF | TGTGCCTGGAGTTGGGCTGCAACTAATGAAAAACTGTTTTTT
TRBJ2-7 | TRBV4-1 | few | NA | CASSQGGGGLSYEQYF | TGCGCCAGCAGCCAAGGGGGAGGCGGGCTTAGCTACGAGCAGTACTTC
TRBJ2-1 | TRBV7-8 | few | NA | CASSLLDAGTYNEQFF | TGTGCCAGCAGCTTACTCGACGCGGGCACTTACAATGAGCAGTTCTTC
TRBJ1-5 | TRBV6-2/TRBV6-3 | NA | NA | CASREAGKQPQHF | TGTGCCAGTAGGGAGGCGGGAAAACAGCCCCAGCATTTT
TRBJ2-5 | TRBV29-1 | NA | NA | CSVDVQETQYF | TGCAGCGTTGACGTCCAAGAGACCCAGTACTTC
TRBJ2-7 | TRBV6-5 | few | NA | CASSYSIRGPYEQYF | TGTGCCAGCAGTTACTCTATTCGGGGACCTTACGAGCAGTACTTC
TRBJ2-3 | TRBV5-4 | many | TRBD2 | CASSLAPGGSADTQYF | TGTGCCAGCAGCTTGGCCCCGGGGGGGTCTGCAGATACGCAGTATTTT
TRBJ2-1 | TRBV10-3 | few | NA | CAIRGGANEQFF | TGTGCCATCCGAGGCGGCGCCAATGAGCAGTTCTTC
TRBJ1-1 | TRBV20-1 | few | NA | CSASQTNTEAFF | TGCAGTGCTAGTCAGACGAACACTGAAGCTTTCTTT
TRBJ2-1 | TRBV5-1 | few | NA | CASGVSTGDNEQFF | TGCGCCAGCGGAGTGTCGACAGGAGACAATGAGCAGTTCTTC
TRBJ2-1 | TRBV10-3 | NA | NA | CAISESQGEQFF | TGTGCCATCAGTGAGTCCCAGGGTGAGCAGTTCTTC
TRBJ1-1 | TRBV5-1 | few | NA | CASSLGGILNTEAFF | TGCGCCAGCAGCTTGGGTGGAATTCTGAACACTGAAGCTTTCTTT
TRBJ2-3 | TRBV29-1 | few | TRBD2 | CSADSGRGNTDTQYF | TGCAGCGCCGATAGCGGGAGAGGAAACACAGATACGCAGTATTTT
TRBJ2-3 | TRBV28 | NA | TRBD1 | CASSLWTGGGTDTQYF | TGTGCCAGCAGTTTATGGACAGGGGGCGGAACAGATACGCAGTATTTT
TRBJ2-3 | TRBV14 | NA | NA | CASSQTGRLTDTQYF | TGTGCCAGCAGCCAGACAGGGAGGCTCACAGATACGCAGTATTTT
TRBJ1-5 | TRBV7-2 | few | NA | CASSFDGNNQPQHF | TGTGCCAGCAGTTTCGACGGAAACAATCAGCCCCAGCATTTT
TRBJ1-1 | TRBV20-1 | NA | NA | CSARGPRGEQGEAFF | TGCAGTGCTAGAGGCCCCCGGGGAGAACAGGGTGAAGCTTTCTTT
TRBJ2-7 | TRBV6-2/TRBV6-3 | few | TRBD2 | CASSYSRQRTSIYEQYF | TGTGCCAGCAGTTACTCCCGACAGCGGACTAGCATATACGAGCAGTACTTC
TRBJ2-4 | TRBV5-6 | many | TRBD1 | CASSLPGGVRNIQYF | TGTGCCAGCAGCTTGCCAGGGGGCGTAAGAAACATTCAGTACTTC
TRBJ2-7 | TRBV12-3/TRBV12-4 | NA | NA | CASSRGRLNYEQYF | TGTGCCTCCTCACGGGGCCGCTTAAACTACGAGCAGTACTTC
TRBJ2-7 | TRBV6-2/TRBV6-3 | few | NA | CASTLGGISYEQYF | TGTGCCAGCACCCTAGGGGGGATTTCCTACGAGCAGTACTTC
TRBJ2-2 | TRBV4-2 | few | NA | CASSQEVRGGGELFF | TGTGCCAGCAGCCAAGAGGTCAGGGGAGGCGGGGAGCTGTTTTTT
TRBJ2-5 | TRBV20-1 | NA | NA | CSAKGEWAETQYF | TGCAGTGCAAAAGGAGAGTGGGCAGAGACCCAGTACTTC
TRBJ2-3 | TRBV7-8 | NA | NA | CASSHRQGGISTDTQYF | TGTGCCAGCAGCCATCGACAGGGAGGGATCAGCACAGATACGCAGTATTTT
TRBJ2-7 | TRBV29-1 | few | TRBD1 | CSVGTGNYEQYF | TGCAGCGTTGGGACAGGAAACTACGAGCAGTACTTC
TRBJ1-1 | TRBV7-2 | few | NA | CASSRQALNTEAFF | TGTGCCAGCAGCAGACAGGCGCTGAACACTGAAGCTTTCTTT
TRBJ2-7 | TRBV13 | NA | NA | CASSFHGTYEQYF | TGTGCCAGCAGTTTCCACGGTACCTACGAGCAGTACTTC
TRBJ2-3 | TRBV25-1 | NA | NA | CASKSQGSGTDTQYF | TGTGCCTCGAAATCACAGGGTTCGGGCACAGATACGCAGTATTTT
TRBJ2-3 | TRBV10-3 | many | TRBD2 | CAISQPLGGGVEFTDTQYF | TGTGCCATCAGTCAACCCCTGGGGGGGGGAGTCGAATTCACAGATACGCAGTATTTT
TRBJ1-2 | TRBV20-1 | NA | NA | CSARDAGGYTF | TGCAGTGCTAGAGATGCCGGTGGCTACACCTTC
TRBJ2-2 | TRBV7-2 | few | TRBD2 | CASSLAGPPGGQPGELFF | TGTGCCAGCAGCTTAGCAGGACCGCCGGGAGGTCAACCCGGGGAGCTGTTTTTT
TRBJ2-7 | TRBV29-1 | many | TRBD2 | CSVLHAGGEQYF | TGCAGCGTCCTCCATGCGGGGGGGGAGCAGTACTTC
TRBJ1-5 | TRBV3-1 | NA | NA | CASSPTAHSNQPQHF | TGTGCCAGCAGCCCGACAGCCCATAGCAATCAGCCCCAGCATTTT
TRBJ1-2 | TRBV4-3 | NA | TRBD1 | CASSQDEETGGWGYTF | TGCGCCAGCAGCCAAGATGAGGAGACAGGGGGCTGGGGCTACACCTTC
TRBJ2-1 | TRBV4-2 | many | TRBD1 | CASSAAVGTGRYNEQFF | TGTGCCAGCAGCGCGGCCGTAGGGACAGGGAGATACAATGAGCAGTTCTTC
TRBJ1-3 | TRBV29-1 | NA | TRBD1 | CSVSDRSSGNTIYF | TGCAGCGTTTCGGACAGGTCCTCTGGAAACACCATATATTTT
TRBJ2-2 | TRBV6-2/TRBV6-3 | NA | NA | CASTTPGVNANTGELFF | TGTGCCAGCACCACCCCCGGGGTCAACGCGAACACCGGGGAGCTGTTTTTT
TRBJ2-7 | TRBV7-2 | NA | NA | CASTFSWGPYEQYF | TGTGCCAGCACATTCTCTTGGGGGCCCTACGAGCAGTACTTC
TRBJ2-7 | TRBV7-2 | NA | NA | CASSFYRQSSYEQYF | TGTGCCAGCAGCTTTTACCGACAGTCCTCCTACGAGCAGTACTTC
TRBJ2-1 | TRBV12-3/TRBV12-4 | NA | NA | CASSLGGSRRVPYNEQFF | TGTGCCAGCAGTTTAGGGGGGAGTAGAAGAGTTCCCTACAATGAGCAGTTCTTC
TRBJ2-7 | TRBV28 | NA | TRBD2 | CASSGAFGGGYEQYF | TGTGCCAGCAGTGGCGCTTTTGGCGGGGGGTACGAGCAGTACTTC